The source of this T cell receptor beta chain is a study of blood T cells in healthy people across ages. Extracted total RNA amounted to at least 5.5 micrograms for each sample. CDR3 length equals 15 residues. Germline trimming cut 6 bases from V and 3 bases from J; bases unmatched to any gene: 11. Germline CDR1 is SGHTA and CDR2 is FQGNSA. The study, taken as a whole, reports: It was not possible, with unsorted PBMCs, to conclusively compare naive and antigen-experienced cells. Correlation between TCR beta diversity and naive T cell percentage was strong.

Through a sample-barcoded 5' primer and a J-beta primer mix, a second PCR was run for about 6 to 11 cycles. TCRdb re-called the 5' RACE reads through MiXCR, storing one row per CDR3 protein. Among fewer than 2 million distinct CDR3 sequences, 39% were seen once, and the ten largest hold 20% to 25%. The sample holds a few counts of this clonotype. Its antigen is still unknown. This clonotype was sampled from a human donor in good health. The gene calls are TRBV7-2 and TRBJ2-7; 7 bases are shared with TRBD1. Sequenced: blood. The CDR3 DNA follows: TGTGCCAGCAGTAAGAGGGGGCAGGGACACTACGAGCAGTACTTC. Residues: CASSKRGQGHYEQYF.